Sequencing of this TCR beta chain was carried out in a study of T cell changes during pregnancy in multiple sclerosis. The table came from immunoSEQ multiplex PCR; TCRdb's copy has only in-frame clones and leaves some out. The table includes fewer than 95,000 clones, roughly 93% detected once. The sample holds a few counts of this clone. CDR3 length equals 14 residues. The V gene end was trimmed by 6 bases and the J gene end by 7 bases; junction bases not matched to a gene: 9. Germline V gives CDR1 MNHEY, CDR2 SMNVEV (reference sequence). This sequence originates from a female donor with multiple sclerosis, enrolled in a pregnancy study. The sample consisted of peripheral blood, taken in the third trimester of pregnancy. This sequence joins TRBV27 and TRBJ1-1; the match to TRBD1 covers 9 bases. CDR3 region: CASSSYRGLDEAFF. In DNA, the CDR3 is TGTGCCAGCAGCTCCTACAGGGGGCTTGATGAAGCTTTCTTT.